Listed below are T cell receptor beta chains from one sample, sequenced in a study of T cell changes during pregnancy in multiple sclerosis. Sequenced by immunoSEQ multiplex PCR; TCRdb stores in-frame clones only, minus some. The table has about 40,000 clones, about 95% seen once. The sequences come from peripheral blood, collected in the third trimester of pregnancy. The receptor set was obtained from a female donor with multiple sclerosis, enrolled in a pregnancy study. Both conserved end residues are part of each CDR3. Fields, in order: V gene, J gene, clone size, D gene, CDR3 protein, CDR3 DNA. The D gene is left open where the match is weak. The size field is filled for only some rows; it gives once, few, many or a size class.

TRBV28	TRBJ1-4	.	TRBD1	CASSQGGTNEKLFF	TGTGCCAGCAGCCAGGGGGGAACTAATGAAAAACTGTTTTTT
TRBV2	TRBJ2-1	.	TRBD2	CASGGLAGVYNEQFF	TGTGCCAGCGGGGGACTAGCGGGAGTGTACAATGAGCAGTTCTTC
TRBV27	TRBJ1-4	.	.	CASSFLRGRAKEKLFF	TGTGCCAGCAGTTTCCTTCGGGGGAGGGCAAAGGAAAAACTGTTTTTT
TRBV2	TRBJ2-7	.	TRBD2	CAILLAGRSYEQYF	TGTGCCATCTTACTAGCGGGCCGCTCCTACGAGCAGTACTTC
TRBV9	TRBJ2-5	.	TRBD2	CASSVGSSGGQETQYF	TGTGCCAGCAGCGTCGGAAGTAGCGGGGGGCAAGAGACCCAGTACTTC
TRBV6-1	TRBJ2-2	.	.	CASSEWAANTGELFF	TGTGCCAGCAGTGAATGGGCAGCGAACACCGGGGAGCTGTTTTTT
TRBV27	TRBJ2-7	.	TRBD1	CASSSQWDSKYEQYF	TGTGCCAGCAGTTCTCAATGGGACAGTAAATACGAGCAGTACTTC
TRBV6-1	TRBJ2-6	once	.	CASSERGSGANVLTF	TGTGCCAGCAGTGAAAGAGGTTCGGGGGCCAACGTCCTGACTTTC
TRBV5-6	TRBJ2-1	.	.	CASSLSRGMVNEQFF	TGTGCCAGCAGCTTGTCACGGGGAATGGTCAATGAGCAGTTCTTC
TRBV28	TRBJ2-1	.	.	CASSSSSGSYNEQFF	TGTGCCAGCAGTTCCTCCAGCGGATCCTACAATGAGCAGTTCTTC
TRBV7-9	TRBJ2-1	.	TRBD1	CASSYNRGSSYNEQFF	TGTGCCAGCAGCTATAACAGGGGTAGCTCCTACAATGAGCAGTTCTTC
TRBV6-5	TRBJ2-7	.	TRBD1	CASSYTQGGSEQYF	TGTGCCAGCAGTTACACACAGGGGGGCAGCGAGCAGTACTTC
TRBV30	TRBJ2-3	.	.	CAWSVQGLPTDTQYF	TGTGCCTGGAGCGTACAGGGCCTCCCCACAGATACGCAGTATTTT
TRBV10-3	TRBJ2-7	once	TRBD2	CAITPGGGSYEQYF	TGTGCCATCACCCCTGGGGGGGGCTCCTACGAGCAGTACTTC
TRBV28	TRBJ2-1	.	TRBD2	CASSYTLGRGNNEQFF	TGTGCCAGCAGCTACACCCTGGGGAGGGGAAACAATGAGCAGTTCTTC
TRBV9	TRBJ1-1	.	TRBD1	CASSPRTGASSEAFF	TGTGCCAGCAGCCCCAGGACAGGGGCGAGCTCTGAAGCTTTCTTT
TRBV19	TRBJ2-2	.	TRBD1	CASRSDRATPRNTGELFF	TGTGCCAGTAGATCGGACAGGGCCACACCCAGGAACACCGGGGAGCTGTTTTTT
TRBV10-3	TRBJ1-1	.	TRBD1	CAIRTEGQPSEAFF	TGTGCCATCAGGACGGAGGGACAGCCTAGTGAAGCTTTCTTT
TRBV6-6	TRBJ1-2	few	.	CASSSRQGGGYTF	TGTGCCAGCAGTTCTCGGCAGGGTGGTGGCTACACCTTC
TRBV4-2	TRBJ2-5	.	TRBD1	CASRRIGTAQETQYF	TGTGCCAGCAGGCGAATCGGGACAGCCCAAGAGACCCAGTACTTC
TRBV4-3	TRBJ1-6	.	TRBD1	CASSQDPGGESSPLHF	TGCGCCAGCAGCCAAGACCCAGGGGGCGAGAGTTCACCCCTCCACTTT
TRBV6-1	TRBJ1-3	.	.	CASSERHAGNTIYF	TGTGCCAGCAGTGAACGACATGCTGGAAACACCATATATTTT
TRBV10-3	TRBJ1-1	once	.	CAIRAAGNTEAFF	TGTGCCATCAGAGCCGCGGGTAACACTGAAGCTTTCTTT
TRBV7-2	TRBJ2-7	.	.	CASSLAGGPHEQYF	TGTGCCAGCAGCTTAGCGGGAGGCCCCCACGAGCAGTACTTC
TRBV5-1	TRBJ2-3	.	TRBD2	CASRLAGVFDTQYF	TGCGCCAGCCGCCTAGCGGGAGTTTTCGATACGCAGTATTTT
TRBV7-2	TRBJ2-2	.	.	CASSSTGSGELFF	TGTGCCAGCAGCTCCACAGGGTCCGGGGAGCTGTTTTTT
TRBV19	TRBJ1-4	once	.	CASSPQRVLQEKLFF	TGTGCCAGTAGTCCTCAACGGGTACTTCAGGAAAAACTGTTTTTT
TRBV18	TRBJ2-1	.	TRBD2	CASSRRLAGDGDEQFF	TGTGCCAGCTCACGGAGACTAGCGGGAGACGGGGATGAGCAGTTCTTC
TRBV11-1	TRBJ2-7	.	TRBD2	CASSETTGGPVEQYF	TGTGCCAGCAGCGAGACAACGGGGGGGCCGGTCGAGCAGTACTTC
TRBV27	TRBJ1-5	.	.	CASSVERNQPQHF	TGTGCCAGCAGCGTTGAACGGAATCAGCCCCAGCATTTT
TRBV15	TRBJ1-5	.	.	CATSEGQTSNQPQHF	TGTGCCACCAGCGAGGGACAAACTAGCAATCAGCCCCAGCATTTT
TRBV30	TRBJ1-4	.	TRBD1	CAWSNRDRGRDEKLFF	TGTGCCTGGAGTAACCGGGACAGGGGAAGGGATGAAAAACTGTTTTTT
TRBV5-4	TRBJ1-1	.	TRBD1	CASSRQGGDTEAFF	TGTGCCAGCAGCCGACAGGGGGGTGACACTGAAGCTTTCTTT
TRBV7-2	TRBJ1-2	.	TRBD1	CASSRLGDSYGYTF	TGTGCCAGCAGCCGCCTAGGGGACAGCTATGGCTACACCTTC
TRBV10-1	TRBJ1-4	.	TRBD1	CASRGKILRDRALSMRELFF	TGCGCCAGCAGAGGCAAAATACTCAGAGACAGGGCCCTTTCTATGAGGGAACTGTTTTTT
TRBV5-1	TRBJ1-2	.	TRBD1	CASSLLQGDHYGYTF	TGCGCCAGCAGCTTGTTACAGGGGGACCACTATGGCTACACCTTC
TRBV7-8	TRBJ1-1	.	TRBD1	CASSPGTGGRHTEAFF	TGTGCCAGCAGCCCAGGGACAGGGGGCCGGCACACTGAAGCTTTCTTT
TRBV28	TRBJ2-7	.	.	CASSLQGPGFHEQYF	TGTGCCAGCAGTTTACAGGGGCCCGGGTTCCACGAGCAGTACTTC
TRBV2	TRBJ1-6	.	TRBD1	CASRGVDRDNSPLHF	TGTGCCAGCAGGGGAGTCGACAGGGATAATTCACCCCTCCACTTT
TRBV19	TRBJ2-2	once	.	CASSHRGTGELFF	TGTGCCAGTAGTCACCGGGGAACCGGGGAGCTGTTTTTT
TRBV28	TRBJ2-7	.	.	CASSQFRGGGPGDEQYF	TGTGCCAGCAGTCAATTTCGAGGGGGCGGCCCGGGGGACGAGCAGTACTTC
TRBV7-8	TRBJ1-5	.	.	CASSFREGDQPQHF	TGTGCCAGCAGCTTCAGGGAGGGCGATCAGCCCCAGCATTTT
TRBV7-9	TRBJ1-6	.	.	CASSLGGRGTPLHF	TGTGCCAGCAGCTTAGGGGGGAGGGGTACACCCCTCCACTTT
TRBV19	TRBJ2-5	once	TRBD2	CASRPSGGVSETQYF	TGTGCCAGTCGGCCTAGCGGGGGGGTATCGGAGACCCAGTACTTC
TRBV19	TRBJ2-3	.	TRBD2	CASSILAGAPSTDTQYF	TGTGCCAGTAGTATACTAGCGGGGGCCCCTAGCACAGATACGCAGTATTTT
TRBV18	TRBJ2-3	.	.	CASSPGGGQGTQYF	TGTGCCAGCTCACCAGGTGGAGGGCAAGGTACGCAGTATTTT
TRBV28	TRBJ1-2	.	.	CASSWGRGWYGYTF	TGTGCCAGCAGCTGGGGCCGAGGTTGGTATGGCTACACCTTC
TRBV4-3	TRBJ2-1	once	TRBD2	CASSTGLNSYNEQFF	TGCGCCAGCAGCACGGGACTAAACTCCTACAATGAGCAGTTCTTC
TRBV4-1	TRBJ2-7	once	.	CASSQDLVYEQYF	TGCGCCAGCAGCCAAGATCTAGTCTACGAGCAGTACTTC
TRBV28	TRBJ2-7	.	TRBD2	CASSRGLARTYEQYF	TGTGCCAGCAGTAGGGGACTAGCGCGGACCTACGAGCAGTACTTC
TRBV7-6	TRBJ2-7	.	TRBD1	CASSLDPGGYVSEQYF	TGTGCCAGCAGCTTAGATCCAGGGGGCTACGTTTCCGAGCAGTACTTC
TRBV18	TRBJ1-1	.	TRBD1	CASSPPEGQGLGATEAFF	TGTGCCAGCTCACCACCGGAGGGACAGGGGCTTGGTGCCACTGAAGCTTTCTTT
TRBV5-4	TRBJ2-5	once	.	CASSPNGETQYF	TGTGCCAGCAGCCCAAACGGGGAGACCCAGTACTTC
TRBV7-9	TRBJ2-1	once	TRBD1	CASSSPGTDNEQFF	TGTGCCAGCAGCTCACCCGGGACAGACAATGAGCAGTTCTTC
TRBV9	TRBJ2-2	.	TRBD2	CASSALPRLASEGTGELFF	TGTGCCAGCAGCGCGCTCCCTAGACTAGCGTCAGAGGGCACCGGGGAGCTGTTTTTT
TRBV7-9	TRBJ1-1	once	TRBD1	CASSLVARGTTEAFF	TGTGCCAGCAGCTTAGTGGCCAGGGGGACTACTGAAGCTTTCTTT
TRBV27	TRBJ1-5	.	TRBD1	CASSSEGAGNQPQHF	TGTGCCAGCAGTTCTGAGGGGGCGGGCAATCAGCCCCAGCATTTT
TRBV5-6	TRBJ1-2	.	.	CASSLVGSGSYGYTF	TGTGCCAGCAGCTTGGTGGGGTCGGGGAGCTATGGCTACACCTTC
TRBV18	TRBJ1-1	.	.	CASSPQGLVDQAFF	TGTGCCAGCTCACCACAGGGGTTAGTAGACCAAGCTTTCTTT
TRBV5-1	TRBJ1-6	.	.	CASSRDSSSYNSPLHF	TGCGCCAGTTCCCGGGACTCGAGCTCCTATAATTCACCCCTCCACTTT